This T cell receptor beta chain was recorded in a study of Graves' ophthalmopathy and Graves' hyperthyroidism listed by TCRdb under 2018. Concerning the study at large: Peripheral blood was collected before any treatment was given, at the time of initial diagnosis. The 95 to 100 discovery patients were randomly divided into training and test sets at a 7:3 ratio. Once sampling was done, hyperthyroidism patients were given methimazole at a starting dose of 30 mg daily, while ophthalmopathy patients were given high-dose intravenous methylprednisolone. To explore V-J signatures distinguishing ophthalmopathy from hyperthyroidism, a discovery set of under 110 patients (around 42 ophthalmopathy, 55 to 60 stable hyperthyroidism) was enrolled. In roughly six hyperthyroidism patients, the T-cell repertoires found in thyroid tissue were compared with those found in blood. An independent validation cohort was composed of some 18 hyperthyroidism patients and roughly 16 patients who later progressed from hyperthyroidism to ophthalmopathy. In total, 120 to 150 blood samples were TCR-sequenced: 43 ophthalmopathy, roughly 80 hyperthyroidism and roughly 17 hyperthyroidism-to-ophthalmopathy patients. To tell Graves' ophthalmopathy apart from Graves' hyperthyroidism, and to predict which patients would progress to ophthalmopathy, the study relied on TCR beta repertoire signatures.

The junction shows trimming of 9 bases on V and 4 bases on J, and the gene matches do not reach 11 bases of it. The CDR3 covers 14 residues, taking in both the cysteine and the phenylalanine. CDR3 DNA only is kept here, 42 bases in frame from base 1. Turning to this clonotype: What antigen it recognizes has not been identified. Per-base qualities were not stored, and no clone one base away is much larger.

TCR beta CDR3 regions were amplified from RNA transcripts for repertoire sequencing. The first round of RT-PCR was done with HTBI primers and the Qiagen OneStep RT-PCR kit, and was followed by a second round of multiplex PCR, then size selection and purification. Libraries were sequenced paired-end with 100 bp reads on an Illumina HiSeq2000. As for the authors' bioinformatics: SOAPnuke was used to process the reads, throwing out any read that had adapters, had uncalled bases, had a mean Phred below 15, or lacked an exact constant-primer or identifier match. COPE v1.2.5 was used to merge the high-quality paired reads. Each unique nucleotide sequence was treated as a clonotype, and MiTCR v1.1 was used to align the clonotypes to the IMGT TRB V, D and J references. Analysis was restricted to V-J combinations with a frequency above 0.0001, which covered roughly 99% of repertoires. For each V-J combination, a TCR clonal expansion and chaos score was defined as F50 clonal expansion divided by the chaos observed in the TCRdist matrix. Welch's t-statistics and random forest were used to narrow the features down to 10 to 15 V-J combinations, which were then fed into a naive Bayes classifier. Thyroid-blood repertoire similarity was quantified with the Morisita-Horn index. The public reads were reprocessed in TCRdb via fastp at Q25 and MiXCR, keeping in-frame beta chains. Rows with one shared CDR3 protein collapse into an entry with the most common genes and DNA. These V and J calls rely on TCRdb rather than the paper's analysis. The sample table shows about 180,000 distinct CDR3 sequences, and less than 45% are seen once. The biggest ten clones account for around 5.5% of the sample.

Study-wide conclusions, independent of this receptor: Sample size was not predetermined statistically, and investigators were not blinded to group allocation. In validation, the model predicted ophthalmopathy progression with about 70% sensitivity and roughly 72% specificity; roughly eleven predicted patients were CT-confirmed with GO in a median of about 7.1 months. Most expanded thyroid clonotypes with a frequency above 0.001 also appeared in blood, which suggests that blood repertoires may reflect the immune response in the thyroid. Ophthalmopathy was separated from stable hyperthyroidism by the 13-signature model with 87.88% sensitivity and roughly 82% specificity in cross-validation and with 80%/75% in the test set.

Ophthalmopathy patients were characterized by moderately to severely active disease, a Clinical Activity Score of at least 3, a NOSPECS grade of at least 4, and a disease duration under 3 months. Patients with other autoimmune diseases, uncontrolled infections, pregnancy or lactation were excluded. Diagnosis was based on clinical symptoms, serum thyroxine, TRAb, thyroid ultrasound and orbital computed tomography. PBMCs were isolated from more than 9 ml of fresh peripheral blood by Ficoll-Paque density gradient centrifugation. Total RNA was extracted using Trizol reagent, and RNA quality was checked on an Agilent 2100 Bioanalyzer.

Sequences were obtained from peripheral blood. The receptor comes from a woman aged 40 to 50 with Graves' ophthalmopathy. Donor details come from another sample of the same person, matched by shared clones. The chain employs TRBV12-3 or TRBV12-4 and TRBJ2-7, with 8 junctional bases fitting TRBD1. The DNA reads TGTGCCAGTGGACGTCCGGACAGGGCGTACGAGCAGTACTTC. This sequence encodes CASGRPDRAYEQYF.